This record concerns one TCR beta chain sequence. The entry originates in a study of regulatory T cells in long-lasting Graves disease. The CDR3 is 14 amino acids. Trimming took 3 bases from V and 8 from J; bases not matched to a gene: 6. CDR1 SGHNT and CDR2 YENEEA come from the germline V gene. For TCR beta, libraries came from iRepertoire HTBI primers and Arm-PCR of CDR3 regions. MiXCR was run by TCRdb on the multiplex PCR reads, yielding one entry per CDR3 protein. The table lists 510,000 or so distinct CDR3 sequences, about 12% of them singletons, with roughly 8.2% in the top ten. Time point here: newly diagnosed GD, antithyroid drugs for less than 3 months. PBMC-derived RNA was used for the TCR library. The sample also formed part of further work on T cells in Graves' hyperthyroidism and ophthalmopathy.

This sequence joins TRBV11-3 and TRBJ1-1; 10 bases line up with TRBD1. The origin of this receptor is a woman aged 25 to 39 with Graves disease. This material consisted of peripheral blood mononuclear cells (PBMCs), taken at new diagnosis, from a patient treated with antithyroid drugs. CDR3 nucleotides: TGTGCCAGCAGCTTCCCGGGACAGGGGCGGGAAGCTTTCTTT. Its protein product is CASSFPGQGREAFF.